This entry lists 16 T cell receptor beta chains sequenced from one sample in a study of Graves' ophthalmopathy and Graves' hyperthyroidism. Investigators amplified TCR beta CDR3 regions from RNA transcripts. RT-PCR was first run with HTBI primers, then multiplex PCR in a second round. From the multiplex PCR reads, TCRdb called clonotypes with MiXCR, one entry per CDR3 protein. Counted here are more than 550,000 distinct CDR3 sequences, approximately 39% occurring once; the ten biggest clones make up 3.3%. Sequences were obtained from peripheral blood. The receptors derive from an adult man with Graves' ophthalmopathy.

The rearrangement uses TRBV6-2 or TRBV6-3 and TRBJ1-1, with D uncertain. Trimming removed 1 base at V and 9 bases at J, with 15 bases between. Germline CDR1 and CDR2: MNHEY and SVGEGT. This CDR3 is built from 14 residues. The CDR3 loop is CASSYWVGGAKAFF. CDR3 nucleotides: TGTGCCAGCAGTTACTGGGTTGGAGGTGCTAAAGCTTTCTTT.

This clonotype was seen many times. This chain joins TRBV20-1 and TRBJ2-5; TRBD1 matches 7 bases. The CDR3 spans 14 residues. Losses at the gene ends were 8 bases for V and 0 bases for J; bases not matched to a gene: 9. CDR1 is DFQATT, CDR2 SNEGSKA, per germline (reference sequence). The CDR3 sequence is CSSDRATDQETQYF. In DNA, the CDR3 is TGCAGTTCAGACAGGGCCACTGACCAAGAGACCCAGTACTTC.

Comments on this clonotype: Possible read error: a much larger clone is one base away. This chain links TRBV12-3 or TRBV12-4 with TRBJ1-2, with TRBD1 as a possible D gene (6 bases). The V end was cut by 7 bases, the J end by 8 bases, with 20 bases between. CDR3 length equals 14 residues. The CDR3 here is CASNSLGGQEGYTF. CDR3 DNA: TGTGCCAGCAACAGTTTGGGGGGCCAGGAAGGCTACACCTTC.

This clonotype has a single count. A much more abundant neighbour one base away suggests this may be a read error. The chain carries TRBV19 and TRBJ2-2, with 8 bases matching TRBD2. The CDR3 spans 16 residues. Germline values: CDR1 LNHDA, CDR2 SQIVND (reference sequence). The CDR3 DNA reads as TGTGCCAGTAGCCCCTCGGTGCGGGAGGTGTTCGGGGAGCTGCTTTTT. This codes for CASSPSVREVFGELLF.

Concerning this clonotype itself: An end of the junction does not agree with germline; a read error may underlie this. The genes are TRBV10-3 and TRBJ2-7, with D hard to call. The germline gives CDR1 ENHRY, CDR2 SYGVKD. The CDR3 has 12 residues. The chain's CDR3 is CAIMTPPYVQYF. As DNA, the CDR3 is TGTGCCATCATGACCCCCCCCTACGTGCAGTACTTC.

V is TRBV10-3 and J is TRBJ1-1; the D is unclear. Germline V CDR1 and CDR2: ENHRY, SYGVKD. The V gene lost 7 bases and the J gene lost 0 bases, with 12 bases spanning the gap. The CDR3 is made up of 14 amino acids. CDR3 residues: CAIKVQVLNTEAFF. In DNA, the CDR3 is TGTGCCATCAAGGTTCAGGTTTTGAACACTGAAGCTTTCTTT.

This clonotype was found many times. This chain connects TRBV6-5 to TRBJ1-1; D remains unclear. The CDR3 consists of 15 residues. Germline V CDR1 and CDR2: MNHEY, SVGAGI. V lost 2 bases to trimming and J lost 1 base, with 11 bases between them. The CDR3 DNA is TGTGCCAGCAGTTACGATCCGCACCCGAACACTGAAGCTTTCTTT. Translating it yields CASSYDPHPNTEAFF.

This clonotype appeared many times. The chain couples TRBV15 to TRBJ2-5; D is uncertain. This CDR3 has 14 amino acids. CDR1 and CDR2 from the germline V gene are LNHNV and YYDKDF (reference sequence). V shed 1 base and J shed 2 bases, with 8 bases lying between them. CDR3 bases: TGTGCCACCAGCAGAGTCTCGAGACAAGAGACCCAGTACTTC. Its translation is CATSRVSRQETQYF.

This clonotype has a count of ten or more. The rearrangement joins TRBV10-3 to TRBJ2-2; D is uncertain. The CDR3 loop spans 14 amino acids. Trimming removed 7 bases from V and 1 base from J, with 10 bases in between. CDR1 is ENHRY and CDR2 is SYGVKD in the germline V gene. CDR3 DNA: TGTGCCATCACCGCCGACGGGAACACCGGGGAGCTGTTTTTT. Translating it yields CAITADGNTGELFF.

This clonotype was counted ten times or more. The chain couples TRBV2 to TRBJ1-5; 7 bases line up with TRBD1. Germline V lookup: CDR1 SNHLY, CDR2 FYNNEI. V dropped 9 bases and J dropped 4; count of bases not matched to a gene: 3. The CDR3 loop spans 12 amino acids. The CDR3: CASKQGNQPQHF. The CDR3, as DNA: TGTGCCAGTAAACAGGGGAATCAGCCCCAGCATTTT.

This clonotype was seen ten or more times. The V call is TRBV7-2, the J call TRBJ1-4; 8 positions agree with TRBD1. In germline, CDR1 is SGHTA, CDR2 FQGNSA. The CDR3 covers 15 residues. J gave up 5 bases and V 5 bases, and 7 bases lay outside the gene matches. CDR3 sequence (DNA): TGTGCCAGCAGCAGGGACAGGCATCTGAATGAAAAACTGTTTTTT. This codes for CASSRDRHLNEKLFF.

This clonotype came up many times. V is TRBV10-3 and J is TRBJ1-1, with TRBD1 as a possible D gene (5 bases). From germline, CDR1 is ENHRY and CDR2 SYGVKD. V lost 7 bases, J lost 4 bases, and 13 bases lay in between. The CDR3 runs to 13 residues. The CDR3 is CAITPGKGTEAFF. CDR3 coding DNA: TGTGCCATCACCCCAGGGAAGGGCACTGAAGCTTTCTTT.

This clonotype was picked up one time. This clone may be a read error of a much larger clone one base away. The chain couples TRBV20-1 to TRBJ2-7; perhaps TRBD2 as D (6 bases). Trimming stripped 4 bases from V and 2 bases from J, with 12 bases between. Germline assignment: CDR1 DFQATT and CDR2 SNEGSKA (reference sequence). The CDR3 runs 13 residues. The CDR3 here is CSATRGAAYEQYF. The CDR3 region has the DNA TGCAGTGCTACCCGCGGGGCAGCCTACGAGCAGTACTTC.

This clonotype was recorded at least ten times. This sequence joins TRBV7-9 and TRBJ1-5; 7 positions agree with TRBD1. CDR3 size: 14 residues. The germline CDR1 and CDR2 sequences are SEHNR and FQNEAQ (reference sequence). The V gene end was trimmed by 4 bases and the J gene end by 7 bases; junction bases not matched to a gene: 7. CDR3 protein: CASSSEGAGQPQHF. CDR3 coding DNA: TGTGCCAGCAGCTCCGAGGGGGCTGGGCAGCCCCAGCATTTT.

Turning to this clonotype: A clone one base away is much larger, so this may be a read error. The chain recombines TRBV6-1 with TRBJ1-5; D remains unclear. Germline CDR1 and CDR2: MNHNS and SASEGT. The CDR3 has 13 residues. Here the CDR3 reads CAGSERDYQPQHF. The CDR3 DNA reads as TGTGCCGGCAGTGAAAGAGACTATCAGCCCCAGCATTTT.

The V gene is TRBV5-1, the J gene TRBJ1-5, with 7 bases identical to TRBD1. The CDR3 covers 16 residues. V dropped 0 bases and J dropped 6; count of bases not matched to a gene: 9. The germline V gene has CDR1 SGHRS and CDR2 YFSETQ. The CDR3 loop reads CASSLGGGPGGQPQHF. CDR3 nucleotides: TGCGCCAGCAGCTTGGGAGGGGGGCCAGGGGGTCAGCCCCAGCATTTT.